This T cell receptor (beta chain) was retrieved from a study of blood T cell repertoires in COVID-19. About the study: Samples representing acute and convalescent COVID-19 were sourced from the United States, Italy and Spain. PBMCs, B-cell-depleted T cells, or T cells provided the cDNA or gDNA that made up the material.

Per the germline V gene, CDR1 is MNHNY and CDR2 is SVGAGI (reference sequence). This CDR3 contains 12 residues. Trimming left V 8 bases short and J 4 bases short, with 11 bases between. Authors' data handling: Researchers report that nucleated cell counts were estimated from reference gene primer amplification. Assay used: immunoSEQ multiplex PCR; TCRdb lists only in-frame clones, some missing. D and trimming were read from the DNA, whereas the V and J calls and clone size are those reported in that table. Of 30,000 or so clones in the sample, around 80% were seen once. Sequenced sample: peripheral blood. The chain recombines TRBV6-6 with TRBJ2-5; the D gene is possibly TRBD1 (5 bases). This receptor was obtained from a man at least 80 years old with active or convalescent COVID-19. The chain's CDR3 is CASGRARETQYF. CDR3 sequence (DNA): TGTGCCAGCGGCAGGGCCCGAGAGACCCAGTACTTC.